Sequencing of this T cell receptor (beta chain) was carried out in a study of Graves' ophthalmopathy and Graves' hyperthyroidism. Amplification from RNA transcripts yielded the TCR beta CDR3 regions. Scientists carried out first-round RT-PCR using HTBI primers and then a second-round multiplex PCR. TCRdb processed the multiplex PCR reads anew with MiXCR; each CDR3 protein has one entry. Here the sample spans approximately 380,000 distinct CDR3 sequences, under 25% being singletons. This clonotype was picked up many times. The clonotype originates from a woman aged 18-30 years with stable Graves' hyperthyroidism. The sequenced sample consisted of peripheral blood.

Here the CDR3 reads CASRPDRGAPYEQYF. The CDR3 coding sequence is TGTGCCAGCAGACCAGACAGGGGGGCACCCTACGAGCAGTACTTC. The chain joins TRBV12-3 or TRBV12-4 to TRBJ2-7, with 9 bases lining up with TRBD1. This CDR3 region has 15 residues. After removal of 6 bases from V and 2 bases from J, the junction contained 8 bases not matched to a gene.